The clone carrying this T cell receptor (beta chain) was counted at least ten times. Its antigen is unidentified. The data derive from a study of CD8+CD57+ T cells in acquired aplastic anemia. In the study overall: Isolated CD4+ and CD8+ cells, once sorted, yielded DNA averaging about 3.1 ug. Overall study findings and caveats: For CD8+ Simpson's diversity, patients and controls showed no significant difference. Approximately 29 was the count of CD8+ CDR3 sequences that patients shared with controls.

TCR beta VDJ combinations and CDR3 sequences were profiled from genomic DNA. In TCRdb, the reads were re-called with MiXCR into one record per CDR3 protein. The table lists about 170,000 distinct CDR3 sequences, around 45% of them singletons. Trimming shortened V by 2 bases and J by 5 bases, and 10 bases separated the two germline ends. The CDR3 loop spans 13 amino acids. The germline V gene has CDR1 MNHEY and CDR2 SVGEGT. This receptor was identified in a human donor in good health. This chain links TRBV6-2 or TRBV6-3 with TRBJ2-7; D is unresolved. Material for sequencing was sorted CD4+, CD8+, or CD8+CD57+ T cells (not recorded which) from PBMCs. In DNA form, the CDR3 reads TGTGCCAGCAGTTACCGGGTAGCCCACGAGCAGTACTTC. Translated, it gives CASSYRVAHEQYF.